The 2 T cell receptor beta chains in this list originate from one sample, sequenced in a study of CD8 T cells in Susac syndrome. RNA totalling roughly 0.5 to 1 ug underwent reverse transcription with random hexamers. TCRdb independently ran MiXCR on the immunoSEQ multiplex PCR reads; one entry per CDR3 protein. The sample yields 150,000 to 200,000 distinct CDR3 sequences, 85% to 95% seen once. Material: CD4+ T cells from PBMCs. Receptors originate from a human donor in good health.

The CDR3 region is CASSWDSVGYTF. The CDR3 DNA reads TGTGCCAGCAGCTGGGACAGTGTAGGCTACACCTTC. The V and J genes are TRBV12-3 or TRBV12-4 and TRBJ1-2; TRBD1 aligns across 7 bases. Trimming at V came to 6 bases and at J to 8 bases, leaving 6 bases not matched to a gene. The CDR3 extends over 12 amino acids.

The chain recombines TRBV18 with TRBJ1-1, with D possibly TRBD1 on 5 matching bases. This CDR3 has 15 amino acids. Germline V lookup: CDR1 KGHSH, CDR2 LQKENI. Trimming shortened V by 1 base and J by 4 bases, and 13 bases separated the two germline ends. CDR3: CASSPRGRGITEAFF. Here the CDR3 DNA reads TGTGCCAGCTCACCACGGGGTCGGGGGATCACTGAAGCTTTCTTT.